The rows below give T cell receptor beta chains drawn from one sample of a study of T cell responses to AZD1222 COVID-19 vaccine. Using immunoSEQ multiplex PCR, the repertoire was profiled, and TCRdb retains in-frame clones only, with some absent. Among 200,000 or so clones listed, roughly 91% were seen once. The source material was peripheral blood, sampled on day 0 of MenACWY control vaccination. These receptors came from an adult in good health. Each CDR3 is given with its conserved first and last residue. Each record gives: CDR3 DNA, CDR3 protein, J gene, clone size, D gene, V gene. A D gene is named only where the DNA matches it firmly. The listing skips clone size in some rows; elsewhere it reads once, few, many or a size class.

TGTGCCAGCAATAAGGGCCTAAAAGAGACCCAGTACTTC	CASNKGLKETQYF	TRBJ2-5	.	.	TRBV5-4
TGTGCCAGCAGCTTACAGGGCTACACTGAAGCTTTCTTT	CASSLQGYTEAFF	TRBJ1-1	once	.	TRBV7-2
TGCGCCAGCAGCTCCCTTTCCCTAAACTACAGTGTCAATCAGCCCCAGCATTTT	CASSSLSLNYSVNQPQHF	TRBJ1-5	.	.	TRBV5-1
TGCAGTGCTAGTCCAACGGCGTACAATGAGCAGTTCTTC	CSASPTAYNEQFF	TRBJ2-1	.	.	TRBV20-1
TGTGCCAGCAGCCCGGGACAGATCTACGAGCAGTACTTC	CASSPGQIYEQYF	TRBJ2-7	.	TRBD1	TRBV11-2
TGTGCCAGCTCCCCCGAACAGGGGGCGTCCGGCTACACCTTC	CASSPEQGASGYTF	TRBJ1-2	once	TRBD1	TRBV18
TGTGCCAGCAGCCCCCGGACGGCAGCTCCTGGAAACACCATATATTTT	CASSPRTAAPGNTIYF	TRBJ1-3	.	.	TRBV3-1/TRBV3-2
TGTGCCAGCAGTTACAGAGGCACGGAAAAACTGTTTTTT	CASSYRGTEKLFF	TRBJ1-4	.	.	TRBV6-5
TGTGCCAGCAGATTCGGCGACACCTCTTATGGCTACACCTTC	CASRFGDTSYGYTF	TRBJ1-2	.	.	TRBV2
TGTGCCAGCAGCCGCCGGGACAGGGGGCGCTACGAGCAGTACTTC	CASSRRDRGRYEQYF	TRBJ2-7	.	TRBD1	TRBV7-9
TGCGCCAGCAGCTTGGGGCACCAGAACACCGGGGAGCTGTTTTTT	CASSLGHQNTGELFF	TRBJ2-2	.	.	TRBV5-1
TGTGCCAGCAGCTTGCGGGATCAGCCCCAGCATTTT	CASSLRDQPQHF	TRBJ1-5	.	.	TRBV5-6
TGTGCCAGCAGCTCGCGTCGGCGGGGGGAGGCTTTCTTT	CASSSRRRGEAFF	TRBJ1-1	.	.	TRBV13
TGTGCCAGCAACCTCCGGAGCAGGAACTATGGCTACACCTTC	CASNLRSRNYGYTF	TRBJ1-2	.	.	TRBV7-9
TGTGCCAGCAGCAAGCGGGGGGGGAATTCACCCCTCCACTTT	CASSKRGGNSPLHF	TRBJ1-6	.	.	TRBV7-2
TGTGCCAGCAGTCGGGCGGGAGTGAGAGAGACCCAGTACTTC	CASSRAGVRETQYF	TRBJ2-5	.	TRBD2	TRBV5-4
TGCAGTGCTAGAGACATGAAGACCCAGTACTTC	CSARDMKTQYF	TRBJ2-5	.	.	TRBV20-1
TGTGCCAGCTCACCTGGGACAGGGGAGACTGGAAACACCATATATTTT	CASSPGTGETGNTIYF	TRBJ1-3	.	TRBD1	TRBV18
TGTGCCAGCAGCCGAGGACAGTCGTATAATTCACCCCTCCACTTT	CASSRGQSYNSPLHF	TRBJ1-6	.	.	TRBV3-1/TRBV3-2
TGTGCCAGCAGTCCCGGGACTGCTAACTATGGCTACACCTTC	CASSPGTANYGYTF	TRBJ1-2	.	.	TRBV28
TGTGCCAGCAGCGCACCGACAGGGGGCCCTAGTGAAGCTTTCTTT	CASSAPTGGPSEAFF	TRBJ1-1	.	TRBD1	TRBV5-4
TGTGCTAGTGGTTTGGGAACAGGGATTGAAGCTTTCTTT	CASGLGTGIEAFF	TRBJ1-1	.	.	TRBV12-5
TGCGCCAGCAGCTTTGACAGAACTAATGAAAAACTGTTTTTT	CASSFDRTNEKLFF	TRBJ1-4	.	.	TRBV5-1
TGCGCCAGCAGCTGGGACACTAGCACAGATACGCAGTATTTT	CASSWDTSTDTQYF	TRBJ2-3	once	.	TRBV5-1
TGTGCCAGCAGTTGGACTAGCGGGGGCACAGATACGCAGTATTTT	CASSWTSGGTDTQYF	TRBJ2-3	.	TRBD2	TRBV11-2
TGTGCCAGCAGCTTAAAACAAAGGACTGAAGCTTTCTTT	CASSLKQRTEAFF	TRBJ1-1	.	.	TRBV7-2
TGTGCCAGCAGCGCCGACAGGGGGCGCGACCAGCCCCAGCATTTT	CASSADRGRDQPQHF	TRBJ1-5	once	TRBD1	TRBV7-4
TGTGCCAGCAGTTTCCTTGGACCTCGATCGGATCAGCCCCAGCATTTT	CASSFLGPRSDQPQHF	TRBJ1-5	.	.	TRBV28
TGTGCCAGCAAGAAAACGGGCAGCTCTAATGAAAAACTGTTTTTT	CASKKTGSSNEKLFF	TRBJ1-4	once	.	TRBV6-5
TGTGCCAGCAGTTTGGGTACAGGGGGCTTTCAGCCCCAGCATTTT	CASSLGTGGFQPQHF	TRBJ1-5	.	TRBD1	TRBV28
TGTGCCAGCGACAGGAAGAACACTGAAGCTTTCTTT	CASDRKNTEAFF	TRBJ1-1	.	.	TRBV2
TGCGCCAGCAGCCTCGGGCAGTCGGCCGCTAATGAAAAACTGTTTTTT	CASSLGQSAANEKLFF	TRBJ1-4	.	.	TRBV5-1
TGTGCCAGCAGTGACCCGGTTCTAGCGGGGGGCACAGATACGCAGTATTTT	CASSDPVLAGGTDTQYF	TRBJ2-3	.	TRBD2	TRBV2
TGTGCCAGCAGTTACTCACCGAACACCGGGGAGCTGTTTTTT	CASSYSPNTGELFF	TRBJ2-2	.	.	TRBV6-5
TGTGCCAGCAGTTCAGAAGGGGGGGGCTACAATGAGCAGTTCTTC	CASSSEGGGYNEQFF	TRBJ2-1	.	.	TRBV7-8
TGTGCCAGCAGTTTTGCAGGGGGCGAGTCCGGGGAGCTGTTTTTT	CASSFAGGESGELFF	TRBJ2-2	.	TRBD1	TRBV28
TGTGCCAGCAGCTTGGAAGGCCTCTATGGCTACACCTTC	CASSLEGLYGYTF	TRBJ1-2	.	.	TRBV5-5